This T cell receptor beta chain appears in the sequencing data of a study of T cell responses to AZD1222 COVID-19 vaccine. As regards this clone: Its antigen is as yet unknown.

Study-level findings and limits: Among AZD1222 vaccinees, only five to seven were seropositive at baseline. Scientists sampled the repertoires only once the peak T cell response had passed. Females outnumbered males among donors, who were mostly white British; clonal diversity was possibly underestimated. Reports say nearly half of spike-specific TCRs go after unmutated variant regions.

Libraries were prepared by immunoSEQ multiplex PCR; TCRdb keeps only in-frame clonotypes and omits some of them. In the table there are about 120,000 clones, just under 95% of which are singletons. This CDR3 region has 15 residues. CDR1 is SGHDN, CDR2 FVKESK, per germline. Trimming stripped 2 bases from V and 9 bases from J, with 17 bases between. V and J are TRBV14 and TRBJ2-1; D possibly corresponds to TRBD1 (7 bases). Sequenced here: peripheral blood, sampled on day 0 of AZD1222 vaccination. The TCR was taken from an adult in good health. CDR3 amino acids: CASSQRIQGGGEQFF. In nucleotides, the CDR3 is TGTGCCAGCAGCCAACGGATTCAGGGGGGAGGTGAGCAGTTCTTC.